The 26 T cell receptor beta chains listed next were all sequenced from one sample in a study of blood T cell repertoires in COVID-19. Profiled with immunoSEQ multiplex PCR; TCRdb holds only in-frame clones, not every one. The sample records around 100,000 clones, less than 90% being singletons. Material: peripheral blood. The receptors originated from a man aged 25 to 45 in a cohort sampled during active COVID-19.

The chain employs TRBV19 and TRBJ2-5; weak D call: TRBD2 (5 bases). V lost 4 bases, J lost 4 bases, and 13 bases lay in between. CDR1 LNHDA and CDR2 SQIVND come from the germline V gene (reference sequence). The CDR3 is made up of 14 amino acids. The CDR3 loop is CASSSPASLETQYF. The DNA for the CDR3 is TGTGCCAGTAGTAGCCCGGCTAGCCTAGAGACCCAGTACTTC.

This CDR3 reads CASSLGQRETQYF. The CDR3, as DNA: TGTGCCAGCAGCTTGGGACAGAGAGAGACCCAGTACTTC. This chain links TRBV5-4 with TRBJ2-5, with D possibly matching TRBD1 (5 bases). CDR1 and CDR2 (germline): SGHNT, YYREEE (reference sequence). Trimming stripped 0 bases from V and 4 bases from J, with 7 bases between. This CDR3 has 13 residues.

This CDR3 is CAGQGVHNSPLHF. CDR3 DNA sequence: TGTGCCGGACAGGGCGTACATAATTCACCCCTCCACTTT. This chain connects TRBV30 to TRBJ1-6; 8 bases are shared with TRBD1. CDR3 length: 13 amino acids. V lost 8 bases, J lost 5 bases, and 5 bases stayed unmatched. Looked up from germline, CDR1 is GTSNPN and CDR2 is SVGIG (reference sequence).

The chain joins TRBV7-2 to TRBJ2-3; a possible D gene is TRBD1 (6 bases). The CDR3 has 15 residues. The V end lost 7 bases, the J end lost 0 bases, and 14 bases lay between the germline ends. The V gene's germline CDR1 is SGHTA and CDR2 FQGNSA. The chain's CDR3 is CASTSGTISTDTQYF. As DNA, the CDR3 is TGTGCCAGCACCTCCGGGACAATAAGCACAGATACGCAGTATTTT.

This chain connects TRBV7-2 to TRBJ2-3; 12 bases fit TRBD2. V shed 2 bases and J 4 bases; nucleotides not matched to a gene: 13. The CDR3 has 19 residues. Looked up from germline, CDR1 is SGHTA and CDR2 is FQGNSA. For the CDR3, the DNA is TGTGCCAGCAGCTTATGGTCAATATCGGCTAGCGGGGGGGCAGATACGCAGTATTTT. Its translation: CASSLWSISASGGADTQYF.

The chain uses TRBV7-2 and TRBJ2-7; 12 nucleotides agree with TRBD2. Germline CDR1 is SGHTA and CDR2 is FQGNSA. This CDR3 has 15 residues. The trim removed 6 bases at V and 4 bases at J, leaving 7 bases unmatched. CDR3 sequence reads: CASSLAGGPGYEQYF. The CDR3 DNA follows: TGTGCCAGCAGTCTAGCGGGGGGGCCCGGGTACGAGCAGTACTTC.

The chain uses TRBV9 and TRBJ2-3, with 8 bases lining up with TRBD1. The length of the CDR3 is 14 residues. V lost 3 bases and J lost 5; bases outside the gene matches: 5. CDR1 and CDR2 (germline): SGDLS, YYNGEE. The CDR3 loop is CASSAQGAKDTQYF. In DNA, the CDR3 is TGTGCCAGCAGCGCGCAGGGGGCTAAAGATACGCAGTATTTT.

The chain recombines TRBV9 with TRBJ2-1; tentatively, D is TRBD1 (5 bases). CDR3 length equals 15 residues. Germline V gene lookup returns CDR1 SGDLS and CDR2 YYNGEE. V lost 5 bases to trimming and J lost 0 bases, with 12 bases between them. The CDR3 DNA follows: TGTGCCAGCAGTTTTGACAGCCGCTCCTACAATGAGCAGTTCTTC. Translated, it gives CASSFDSRSYNEQFF.

This rearrangement joins TRBV24-1 to TRBJ2-3; 10 nucleotides agree with TRBD1. This CDR3 has 15 amino acids. Trimming took 5 bases from V and 4 from J; bases not matched to a gene: 5. Germline-derived CDR1 and CDR2 are KGHDR and SFDVKD. CDR3: CATSAVTGGPDTQYF. CDR3 sequence (DNA): TGTGCCACCAGTGCTGTGACAGGGGGCCCAGATACGCAGTATTTT.

This chain connects TRBV28 to TRBJ1-6, with unresolved D. Germline V gene lookup returns CDR1 MDHEN and CDR2 SYDVKM. Trimming took 3 bases from V and 9 from J, leaving 12 bases between them. The CDR3 sequence is 14 residues long. The CDR3 loop is CASSLETLISPLHF. CDR3 DNA sequence: TGTGCCAGCAGTTTGGAGACCCTTATTTCACCCCTCCACTTT.

The rearrangement links TRBV6-4 to TRBJ2-7, with 8 nucleotides matching TRBD1. Losses at the gene ends were 6 bases for V and 4 bases for J; bases not matched to a gene: 5. The CDR3 covers 13 residues. The V gene's germline CDR1 is MRHNA and CDR2 SNTAGT. The CDR3 sequence is CASSGQGKYEQYF. DNA of the CDR3: TGTGCCAGCAGCGGACAGGGCAAGTACGAGCAGTACTTC.

The V gene is TRBV19, the J gene TRBJ2-1, with D tentatively TRBD1 (5 bases). V lost 2 bases to trimming and J lost 11 bases, with 13 bases between them. Germline V gene lookup returns CDR1 LNHDA and CDR2 SQIVND (reference sequence). CDR3 length: 13 residues. The CDR3 DNA sequence: TGTGCCAGTAGTATACACAGGCCCGGTCAGCAGTTCTTC. Its translation is CASSIHRPGQQFF.

This clone was counted once. The genes are TRBV5-6 and TRBJ2-7; no clear D gene. Germline V gene data show CDR1 as SGHDT and CDR2 as YYEEEE. With 0 bases removed from V and 2 bases from J, the gap between germline ends came to 12 bases. The CDR3 length is 15 residues. The CDR3: CASSLAPAVPYEQYF. CDR3 nucleotide sequence: TGTGCCAGCAGCTTGGCCCCCGCAGTTCCCTACGAGCAGTACTTC.

The chain links TRBV7-2 to TRBJ2-7; D remains unclear. The V end was cut by 5 bases, the J end by 3 bases, with 8 bases between. This CDR3 comprises 12 residues. Germline CDR1 and CDR2: SGHTA and FQGNSA. As DNA, the CDR3 is TGTGCCAGCAGCCTCACGGGCTACGAGCAGTACTTC. Translated, it gives CASSLTGYEQYF.

J is TRBJ1-1 and V is TRBV3-1 (or the pseudogene TRBV3-2), with TRBD1 as a possible D gene (5 bases). Between the trimmed V and J ends, which lost 3 bases and 4 bases, there was a span of 12 bases. The CDR3 length is 14 residues. Germline lookup yields CDR1 LGHDT and CDR2 YNNKEL (reference sequence). The CDR3 DNA reads as TGTGCCAGCAGCCACGCCGCGGGGGGCACTGAAGCTTTCTTT. As protein: CASSHAAGGTEAFF.

This chain joins TRBV29-1 and TRBJ1-5, with TRBD1 matching over 12 bases. V shed 4 bases and J 7 bases; nucleotides not matched to a gene: 8. Per germline, CDR1 SQVTM and CDR2 ANQGSEA. The CDR3 is 15 residues long. The CDR3 loop reads CSVVGTGGAGQPQHF. CDR3 DNA sequence: TGCAGCGTTGTAGGGACAGGGGGCGCGGGGCAGCCCCAGCATTTT.

This chain links TRBV18 with TRBJ2-7; D perhaps matches TRBD2 (5 bases). Trimming removed 2 bases from V and 5 bases from J, with 10 bases in between. The germline CDR1 and CDR2 sequences are KGHSH and LQKENI. The CDR3 spans 13 residues. CDR3 loop: CASSPNGEDEQYF. The CDR3 nucleotides read TGTGCCAGCTCACCAAACGGGGAAGACGAGCAGTACTTC.

This clone was counted a few times. The chain recombines TRBV7-2 with TRBJ1-1, with D tentatively TRBD1 (6 bases). Germline lookup yields CDR1 SGHTA and CDR2 FQGNSA. The CDR3 loop spans 14 amino acids. Trimming shortened V by 3 bases and J by 1 base, and 9 bases separated the two germline ends. This CDR3 is CASSFGQPNTEAFF. The DNA for the CDR3 is TGTGCCAGCAGCTTTGGACAGCCGAACACTGAAGCTTTCTTT.

In DNA, the CDR3 is TGCGCCAGCAGCTCTGGGGGCCCCACAGATACGCAGTATTTT. Translating it yields CASSSGGPTDTQYF. The chain joins TRBV5-1 to TRBJ2-3, with D perhaps TRBD1 (6 bases). This CDR3 has 14 amino acids. Trimming removed 3 bases at V and 2 bases at J, with 10 bases between. Looked up from germline, CDR1 is SGHRS and CDR2 is YFSETQ. Combining the CDR3 with reference TRBV5-1 and TRBJ2-3 gives the whole variable domain KAGVTQTPRYLIKTRGQQVTLSCSPISGHRSVSWYQQTPGQGLQFLFEYFSETQRNKGNFPGRFSGRQFSNSRSEMNVSTLELGDSALYLCASSSGGPTDTQYFGPGTRLTVL.

V gene TRBV5-5 combines with J gene TRBJ2-3; D may be TRBD1 (5 bases). The CDR3 runs to 14 residues. Looked up from germline, CDR1 is SGHKS and CDR2 is YYEKEE (reference sequence). V dropped 5 bases and J dropped 0 bases, with 10 bases sitting between them. CDR3 sequence reads: CASRGELSTDTQYF. DNA for the CDR3: TGTGCCAGCAGAGGGGAACTGAGCACAGATACGCAGTATTTT.

This clone was seen a few times. The genes are TRBV6-2 or TRBV6-3 and TRBJ2-1, with D uncertain. Trimming removed 2 bases at V and 6 bases at J, with 8 bases between. This CDR3 is built from 13 residues. Germline CDR1 is MNHEY and CDR2 is SVGEGT. This CDR3 is CASSYDRSNEQFF. The CDR3 DNA reads as TGTGCCAGCAGTTACGATCGGAGCAATGAGCAGTTCTTC.

The V call is TRBV25-1, the J call TRBJ2-7, with TRBD1 matching 9 bases. The CDR3 runs to 15 residues. The V gene's germline CDR1 is MGHDK and CDR2 SYGVNS. After removal of 5 bases from V and 6 bases from J, the junction contained 11 bases not matched to a gene. CDR3 DNA: TGTGCCAGCAGTCCGGCCGGGACAGGGTATACCGAGCAGTACTTC. Residues: CASSPAGTGYTEQYF.

This chain connects TRBV27 to TRBJ1-6; TRBD1 might be the D (5 bases). Trimming removed 6 bases from V and 8 bases from J, with 14 bases in between. Germline V gives CDR1 MNHEY, CDR2 SMNVEV (reference sequence). The CDR3 runs 14 residues. CDR3: CASSSGGVYSPLHF. The CDR3 nucleotides read TGTGCCAGCAGCTCCGGGGGGGTGTATTCACCCCTCCACTTT.

The chain carries TRBV2 and TRBJ1-5, with D maybe TRBD1 (6 bases). CDR1 and CDR2 (germline): SNHLY, FYNNEI. The V and J ends lost 4 bases and 5 bases respectively, with 12 bases between them. The length of the CDR3 is 14 residues. The chain's CDR3 is CASSANRDDQPQHF. In nucleotides, the CDR3 is TGTGCCAGCAGTGCGAACAGGGACGATCAGCCCCAGCATTTT.

This chain links TRBV27 with TRBJ2-2, with TRBD1 identical over 7 bases. The CDR3 spans 15 residues. Per the germline V gene, CDR1 is MNHEY and CDR2 is SMNVEV (reference sequence). V lost 4 bases and J lost 4; bases outside the gene matches: 6. CDR3 nucleotide sequence: TGTGCCAGCAGTTACGAAACAGGGGTCACCGGGGAGCTGTTTTTT. Protein: CASSYETGVTGELFF.

CDR3 DNA sequence: TGTGCCAGCAGTTACGCTCGGACGGGGAGCTCCTACGAGCAGTACTTC. Amino acid sequence: CASSYARTGSSYEQYF. V and J are TRBV6-5 and TRBJ2-7; possible D gene TRBD2, 5 bases. From germline, CDR1 is MNHEY and CDR2 SVGAGI. The CDR3 runs 16 residues. Trimming left V 2 bases short and J 0 bases short, with 14 bases between.